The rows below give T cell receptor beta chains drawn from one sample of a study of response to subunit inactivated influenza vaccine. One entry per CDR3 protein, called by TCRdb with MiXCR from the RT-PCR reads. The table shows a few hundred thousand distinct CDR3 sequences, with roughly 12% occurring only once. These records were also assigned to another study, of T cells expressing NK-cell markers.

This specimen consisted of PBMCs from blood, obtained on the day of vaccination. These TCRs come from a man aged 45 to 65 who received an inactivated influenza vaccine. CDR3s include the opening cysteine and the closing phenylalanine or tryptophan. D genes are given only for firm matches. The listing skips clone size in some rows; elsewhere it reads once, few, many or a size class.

CDR3 protein: CASNGLAGGPGRFF
CDR3 DNA: TGTGCCAGCAACGGACTAGCGGGAGGGCCCGGCCGGTTCTTC
V gene: TRBV2
J gene: TRBJ2-1
clone size: .
D gene: TRBD2

CDR3 protein: CASSSQGSSYEQYF
CDR3 DNA: TGCGCCAGCAGCTCCCAGGGGAGCTCCTACGAGCAGTACTTC
V gene: TRBV5-1
J gene: TRBJ2-7
clone size: few
D gene: .

CDR3 protein: CASSYRAGAGETQYF
CDR3 DNA: TGTGCCAGCTCATATCGAGCGGGAGCGGGAGAGACCCAGTACTTC
V gene: TRBV18
J gene: TRBJ2-5
clone size: .
D gene: TRBD2

CDR3 protein: CASSPPHANVRENSPLHF
CDR3 DNA: TGTGCCAGCAGTCCACCTCACGCCAACGTCAGGGAAAATTCACCCCTCCACTTT
V gene: TRBV12-3/TRBV12-4
J gene: TRBJ1-6
clone size: few
D gene: .

CDR3 protein: CATSADRTDTQYF
CDR3 DNA: TGTGCCACCAGCGCCGACCGTACAGATACGCAGTATTTT
V gene: TRBV15
J gene: TRBJ2-3
clone size: .
D gene: .

CDR3 protein: CASSPGGGRQYQPQHF
CDR3 DNA: TGTGCCAGCAGTCCGGGGGGGGGGCGTCAATATCAGCCCCAGCATTTT
V gene: TRBV12-3/TRBV12-4
J gene: TRBJ1-5
clone size: .
D gene: .

CDR3 protein: CASSRDRAHSGNTIYF
CDR3 DNA: TGTGCCAGCAGTAGAGACAGGGCCCACTCTGGAAACACCATATATTTT
V gene: TRBV12-3/TRBV12-4
J gene: TRBJ1-3
clone size: .
D gene: TRBD1

CDR3 protein: CSVADRDPAKNIQYF
CDR3 DNA: TGCAGCGTGGCGGACAGGGATCCGGCCAAAAACATTCAGTACTTC
V gene: TRBV29-1
J gene: TRBJ2-4
clone size: few
D gene: TRBD1

CDR3 protein: CASSQSLVGNEQFF
CDR3 DNA: TGCGCCAGCAGCCAGAGTCTAGTGGGCAATGAGCAGTTCTTC
V gene: TRBV4-3
J gene: TRBJ2-1
clone size: few
D gene: .

CDR3 protein: CASSVAAGRSTDTQYF
CDR3 DNA: TGTGCCAGCAGCGTGGCGGCGGGGCGTAGCACAGATACGCAGTATTTT
V gene: TRBV7-2
J gene: TRBJ2-3
clone size: few
D gene: .

CDR3 protein: CASSERTLANQPQHF
CDR3 DNA: TGTGCCAGCAGTGAAAGAACATTGGCAAATCAGCCCCAGCATTTT
V gene: TRBV2
J gene: TRBJ1-5
clone size: few
D gene: .

CDR3 protein: CSARDYPYEYF
CDR3 DNA: TGCAGTGCTAGAGATTACCCGTACGAGTACTTC
V gene: TRBV20-1
J gene: TRBJ2-7
clone size: .
D gene: .

CDR3 protein: CAWDGGVNTEAFF
CDR3 DNA: TGTGCCTGGGACGGGGGTGTGAACACTGAAGCTTTCTTT
V gene: TRBV30
J gene: TRBJ1-1
clone size: .
D gene: .

CDR3 protein: CSATRGSEAFF
CDR3 DNA: TGCAGTGCCACCCGCGGATCTGAAGCTTTCTTT
V gene: TRBV20-1
J gene: TRBJ1-1
clone size: many
D gene: .

CDR3 protein: CASKLAHSTDTQYF
CDR3 DNA: TGTGCCAGCAAGTTGGCCCACAGCACAGATACGCAGTATTTT
V gene: TRBV12-3/TRBV12-4
J gene: TRBJ2-3
clone size: many
D gene: .

CDR3 protein: CASSLFSGAQPQHF
CDR3 DNA: TGTGCCAGCAGTTTATTCTCAGGGGCTCAGCCCCAGCATTTT
V gene: TRBV28
J gene: TRBJ1-5
clone size: .
D gene: .

CDR3 protein: CASSEALGQGAYEQYF
CDR3 DNA: TGTGCCAGCAGTGAAGCGCTGGGACAGGGGGCTTACGAGCAGTACTTC
V gene: TRBV6-1
J gene: TRBJ2-7
clone size: few
D gene: TRBD1

CDR3 protein: CASSLAGPRNEKLFF
CDR3 DNA: TGCGCCAGCAGCTTGGCAGGCCCAAGGAATGAAAAACTGTTTTTT
V gene: TRBV5-1
J gene: TRBJ1-4
clone size: many
D gene: .

CDR3 protein: CASSLEGLVGNEQFF
CDR3 DNA: TGTGCCAGCAGCCTCGAGGGACTAGTAGGCAATGAGCAGTTCTTC
V gene: TRBV7-9
J gene: TRBJ2-1
clone size: .
D gene: TRBD2

CDR3 protein: CASSIATGYGYEQYF
CDR3 DNA: TGTGCCAGTAGTATAGCAACAGGGTACGGATACGAGCAGTACTTC
V gene: TRBV19
J gene: TRBJ2-7
clone size: few
D gene: .

CDR3 protein: CASSLEGIRNIQYF
CDR3 DNA: TGCGCCAGCAGCTTGGAGGGTATTCGGAACATTCAGTACTTC
V gene: TRBV5-1
J gene: TRBJ2-4
clone size: .
D gene: .

CDR3 protein: CASSRPDSTSGSETQYF
CDR3 DNA: TGTGCCAGCAGTCGACCCGACAGTACTAGCGGGAGTGAGACCCAGTACTTC
V gene: TRBV12-3/TRBV12-4
J gene: TRBJ2-5
clone size: .
D gene: TRBD2

CDR3 protein: CASSDARGLETQYF
CDR3 DNA: TGTGCCAGCAGTGATGCCCGGGGATTAGAGACCCAGTACTTC
V gene: TRBV25-1
J gene: TRBJ2-5
clone size: few
D gene: .

CDR3 protein: CAISGGGSALRYNEQFF
CDR3 DNA: TGTGCCATCAGTGGTGGCGGGAGCGCTCTCAGGTACAATGAGCAGTTCTTC
V gene: TRBV10-3
J gene: TRBJ2-1
clone size: .
D gene: TRBD2

CDR3 protein: CSVGRGVTDTQYF
CDR3 DNA: TGCAGCGTTGGGCGGGGGGTTACAGATACGCAGTATTTT
V gene: TRBV29-1
J gene: TRBJ2-3
clone size: few
D gene: TRBD2

CDR3 protein: CSVVPRGRDTEAFF
CDR3 DNA: TGCAGCGTTGTCCCCAGGGGTAGGGACACTGAAGCTTTCTTT
V gene: TRBV29-1
J gene: TRBJ1-1
clone size: many
D gene: .

CDR3 protein: CASSSPRGAPSYEQYF
CDR3 DNA: TGTGCCAGCAGCTCCCCCCGGGGGGCCCCAAGCTACGAGCAGTACTTC
V gene: TRBV7-2
J gene: TRBJ2-7
clone size: .
D gene: .

CDR3 protein: CASSRGLLGANVLTF
CDR3 DNA: TGTGCCAGTAGTAGGGGGTTGCTCGGGGCCAACGTCCTGACTTTC
V gene: TRBV19
J gene: TRBJ2-6
clone size: few
D gene: .

CDR3 protein: CASSLTRQGANNEQFF
CDR3 DNA: TGTGCCAGCAGCTTAACTAGACAGGGGGCTAACAATGAGCAGTTCTTC
V gene: TRBV7-6
J gene: TRBJ2-1
clone size: many
D gene: TRBD1

CDR3 protein: CASSPEAGNQPQHF
CDR3 DNA: TGTGCCAGTAGTCCTGAGGCGGGGAATCAGCCCCAGCATTTT
V gene: TRBV19
J gene: TRBJ1-5
clone size: many
D gene: .

CDR3 protein: CASSSGTGYRSYNEQFF
CDR3 DNA: TGTGCCAGCAGCTCCGGGACAGGGTACCGCTCCTACAATGAGCAGTTCTTC
V gene: TRBV5-6
J gene: TRBJ2-1
clone size: few
D gene: TRBD1

CDR3 protein: CGAQGRVSDTQYF
CDR3 DNA: TGTGGGGCTCAGGGCAGGGTTTCAGATACGCAGTATTTT
V gene: TRBV28
J gene: TRBJ2-3
clone size: .
D gene: .

CDR3 protein: CASSLWGVLYNSPLHF
CDR3 DNA: TGTGCCAGCAGCTTGTGGGGGGTTCTGTATAATTCACCCCTCCACTTT
V gene: TRBV5-6
J gene: TRBJ1-6
clone size: few
D gene: .

CDR3 protein: CASSQDRKGIGGYTF
CDR3 DNA: TGTGCCAGCAGCCAAGATCGAAAGGGGATCGGTGGCTACACCTTC
V gene: TRBV3-1
J gene: TRBJ1-2
clone size: .
D gene: .

CDR3 protein: CASSGPGLAGTNEQFF
CDR3 DNA: TGTGCCAGCAGCGGCCCGGGACTAGCGGGAACCAATGAGCAGTTCTTC
V gene: TRBV7-3
J gene: TRBJ2-1
clone size: once
D gene: TRBD2

CDR3 protein: CASSQVGIGAETGSSPLHF
CDR3 DNA: TGTGCCAGCAGCCAAGTTGGTATTGGTGCTGAGACAGGGTCTTCACCCCTCCACTTT
V gene: TRBV14
J gene: TRBJ1-6
clone size: few
D gene: TRBD1

CDR3 protein: CASSQVDFPGHSNTGELFF
CDR3 DNA: TGCGCCAGCAGCCAAGTCGACTTTCCGGGACACTCCAACACCGGGGAGCTGTTTTTT
V gene: TRBV4-1
J gene: TRBJ2-2
clone size: few
D gene: .

CDR3 protein: CSVQKAGQLNYGYTF
CDR3 DNA: TGCAGCGTCCAAAAGGCGGGACAGCTTAACTATGGCTACACCTTC
V gene: TRBV29-1
J gene: TRBJ1-2
clone size: .
D gene: TRBD1

CDR3 protein: CASSYTQGWYNEQFF
CDR3 DNA: TGTGCCAGCAGTTACACACAGGGGTGGTACAATGAGCAGTTCTTC
V gene: TRBV6-2/TRBV6-3
J gene: TRBJ2-1
clone size: .
D gene: TRBD1

CDR3 protein: CAISWGTGSTDTQYF
CDR3 DNA: TGTGCCATCAGCTGGGGGACAGGGAGCACAGATACGCAGTATTTT
V gene: TRBV10-3
J gene: TRBJ2-3
clone size: few
D gene: TRBD1

CDR3 protein: CASSSDRARNSPLHF
CDR3 DNA: TGTGCCAGCAGTTCAGACAGGGCTCGTAATTCACCCCTCCACTTT
V gene: TRBV12-3/TRBV12-4
J gene: TRBJ1-6
clone size: few
D gene: TRBD1

CDR3 protein: CASSLKGVLATDTQYF
CDR3 DNA: TGCGCCAGCAGCTTGAAAGGCGTGCTAGCGACAGATACGCAGTATTTT
V gene: TRBV5-1
J gene: TRBJ2-3
clone size: few
D gene: .

CDR3 protein: CAWSPDRGYEQYF
CDR3 DNA: TGTGCCTGGAGCCCGGACAGGGGATACGAGCAGTACTTC
V gene: TRBV30
J gene: TRBJ2-7
clone size: many
D gene: TRBD1

CDR3 protein: CASRSGPGGTDTQYF
CDR3 DNA: TGTGCCAGCAGGTCGGGGCCTGGCGGCACAGATACGCAGTATTTT
V gene: TRBV7-9
J gene: TRBJ2-3
clone size: .
D gene: .

CDR3 protein: CASSPPRRGYTDTQYF
CDR3 DNA: TGTGCCAGCTCACCACCCAGGCGGGGTTACACAGATACGCAGTATTTT
V gene: TRBV18
J gene: TRBJ2-3
clone size: few
D gene: .

CDR3 protein: CASSPGFGYEQYF
CDR3 DNA: TGTGCCAGCAGCCCCGGTTTTGGCTACGAGCAGTACTTC
V gene: TRBV11-2
J gene: TRBJ2-7
clone size: many
D gene: .

CDR3 protein: CASRNHGLAGGRGGSYEQYF
CDR3 DNA: TGTGCCAGCAGAAACCATGGACTAGCGGGGGGCCGCGGGGGTTCCTACGAGCAGTACTTC
V gene: TRBV6-2/TRBV6-3
J gene: TRBJ2-7
clone size: few
D gene: TRBD2

CDR3 protein: CASSPGGSIYF
CDR3 DNA: TGTGCCAGCAGCCCCGGGGGGAGCATATACTTC
V gene: TRBV6-2/TRBV6-3
J gene: TRBJ2-5
clone size: .
D gene: TRBD2

CDR3 protein: CSARELSLAETYEQYF
CDR3 DNA: TGCAGTGCTAGAGAATTATCGCTAGCGGAGACCTACGAGCAGTACTTC
V gene: TRBV20-1
J gene: TRBJ2-7
clone size: many
D gene: TRBD2

CDR3 protein: CARQGTFNKNTGELFF
CDR3 DNA: TGTGCCAGACAGGGGACTTTTAATAAGAACACCGGGGAGCTGTTTTTT
V gene: TRBV2
J gene: TRBJ2-2
clone size: .
D gene: .

CDR3 protein: CASSTVAGALYNEQFF
CDR3 DNA: TGTGCCAGCAGTACCGTAGCGGGGGCCCTCTACAATGAGCAGTTCTTC
V gene: TRBV27
J gene: TRBJ2-1
clone size: few
D gene: TRBD2

CDR3 protein: CASSLAGFNEKLFF
CDR3 DNA: TGTGCCAGCAGCTTGGCCGGGTTTAATGAAAAACTGTTTTTT
V gene: TRBV5-6
J gene: TRBJ1-4
clone size: many
D gene: .

CDR3 protein: CASSWSRGRDNEQFF
CDR3 DNA: TGTGCCAGCAGCTGGAGTCGGGGGAGAGACAATGAGCAGTTCTTC
V gene: TRBV7-2
J gene: TRBJ2-1
clone size: few
D gene: .

CDR3 protein: CASRPGVRGRETQYF
CDR3 DNA: TGTGCCAGCAGGCCTGGAGTACGGGGGCGGGAGACCCAGTACTTC
V gene: TRBV12-3/TRBV12-4
J gene: TRBJ2-5
clone size: few
D gene: .

CDR3 protein: CASSDKEMMNTEAFF
CDR3 DNA: TGTGCCAGCAGTGATAAGGAGATGATGAACACTGAAGCTTTCTTT
V gene: TRBV2
J gene: TRBJ1-1
clone size: many
D gene: .

CDR3 protein: CASSPGGEDEQYF
CDR3 DNA: TGTGCCAGCAGTCCAGGGGGCGAGGACGAGCAGTACTTC
V gene: TRBV4-2
J gene: TRBJ2-7
clone size: .
D gene: TRBD1

CDR3 protein: CSARVTGIPPYNEQFF
CDR3 DNA: TGCAGTGCTAGGGTCACCGGGATCCCGCCCTACAATGAGCAGTTCTTC
V gene: TRBV20-1
J gene: TRBJ2-1
clone size: few
D gene: .